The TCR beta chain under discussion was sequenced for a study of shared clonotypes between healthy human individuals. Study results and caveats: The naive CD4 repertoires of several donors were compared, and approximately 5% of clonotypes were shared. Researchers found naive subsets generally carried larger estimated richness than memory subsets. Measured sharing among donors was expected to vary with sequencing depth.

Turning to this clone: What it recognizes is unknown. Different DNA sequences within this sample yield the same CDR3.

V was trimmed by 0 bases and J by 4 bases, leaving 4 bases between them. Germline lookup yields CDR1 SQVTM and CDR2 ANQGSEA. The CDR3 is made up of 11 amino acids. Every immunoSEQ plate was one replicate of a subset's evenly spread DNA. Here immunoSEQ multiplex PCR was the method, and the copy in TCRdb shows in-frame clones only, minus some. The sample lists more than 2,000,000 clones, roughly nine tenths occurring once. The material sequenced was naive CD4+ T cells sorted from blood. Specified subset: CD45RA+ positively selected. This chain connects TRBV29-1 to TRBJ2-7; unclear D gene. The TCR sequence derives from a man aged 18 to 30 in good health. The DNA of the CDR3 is TGCAGCGTTGAAGAAGGGTACGAGCAGTACTTC. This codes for CSVEEGYEQYF.